This TCR beta chain comes out of a study of blood T cell repertoires in COVID-19. Overall study: The United States, Italy and Spain were the sources of the acute and convalescent COVID-19 samples.

The method was immunoSEQ multiplex PCR; TCRdb's version includes in-frame clones alone and lacks a portion of them. The sample gives about 64,000 clones, roughly 75% of which show up once; over 12% is in the top ten. The sample comprised peripheral blood. The clonotype comes from a man between 60 and 70 years old with COVID-19, enrolled during active disease.

DNA of the CDR3: TGCGCCAGCAGCCCGGGACAGGTGGGCGACACTGAAGCTTTCTTT. Its protein is CASSPGQVGDTEAFF. V gene TRBV5-1 combines with J gene TRBJ1-1; 8 nucleotides align to TRBD1. Per the germline V gene, CDR1 is SGHRS and CDR2 is YFSETQ. Trimming at V came to 4 bases and at J to 3 bases, leaving 8 bases not matched to a gene. The CDR3 length is 15 residues.